This TCR beta chain was documented in a study of T cell repertoires in cytomegalovirus infection. Study-wide context: Well-studied HLA-B-restricted epitopes and recently identified HLA-C-restricted epitopes of CMV were both used in the study. Public signatures in TCR beta pointed to CMV infection and matching HLA type.

One entry per CDR3 protein, called by TCRdb with MiXCR from the reads. Altogether nearly 700,000 distinct CDR3 sequences are present, 30% to 35% being singletons, with the ten largest covering roughly 20%. Study-wide points: In two of eight donors, the top clonotype was HLA-C-restricted CMV-specific.

On this clonotype: The antigen is undetermined.

CDR3 length: 18 amino acids. Germline V gene lookup returns CDR1 SGHNT and CDR2 YYREEE (reference sequence). Trimming stripped 3 bases from V and 7 bases from J, with 26 bases between. The V gene is TRBV5-4, the J gene TRBJ2-1, with a tentative D call TRBD2 (6 bases). The receptor comes from a human donor in good health (CMV status not recorded). Some clones in this sample may be carry-over from other donors' samples. The sample was cultured PBMCs, taken from culture after CMV antigen stimulation. CDR3 sequence: CASSSPGWRGPPGNEQFF. The DNA for the CDR3 is TGTGCCAGCAGCTCCCCGGGCTGGAGGGGACCCCCCGGGAATGAGCAGTTCTTC.